This note documents a single T cell receptor beta chain sequence. Its antigen is currently unknown. The source of the sample is a study of radiation and T cells in renal cell carcinoma. Study results and limitations: Baseline intratumoral clonotype presence is unknown without pretreatment biopsies.

The V end lost 0 bases, the J end lost 1 base, and 9 bases lay between the germline ends. The CDR3 totals 15 residues. The germline V gene encodes CDR1 SGHAT and CDR2 FQNNGV. Regarding time point: blood 4 weeks post-SBRT, at nephrectomy. Described treatment: 15 Gy SBRT to primary tumor, nephrectomy 4 weeks later. Clear cell pathology was present in this patient's renal cell carcinoma. Profiling relied on immunoSEQ multiplex PCR, and the TCRdb table lists in-frame clones only, not all of them. The sample yields approximately 86,000 clones, around four fifths seen once. This TCR came from a man in his fifties or sixties with renal cell carcinoma. This chain connects TRBV11-2 to TRBJ1-1; D is unresolved. The source was blood, collected from a patient whose treatment included radiotherapy and nephrectomy. CDR3 loop: CASSLDRRSNTEAFF. The CDR3 DNA follows: TGTGCCAGCAGCTTAGATCGCAGATCGAACACTGAAGCTTTCTTT.